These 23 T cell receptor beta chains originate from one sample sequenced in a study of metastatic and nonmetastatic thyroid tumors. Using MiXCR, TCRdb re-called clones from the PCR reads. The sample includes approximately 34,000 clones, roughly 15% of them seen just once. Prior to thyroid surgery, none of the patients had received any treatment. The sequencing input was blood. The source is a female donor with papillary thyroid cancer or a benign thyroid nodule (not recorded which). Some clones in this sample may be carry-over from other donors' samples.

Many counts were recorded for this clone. CDR3 nucleotides: TGTGCCAGCCTCTCCGGGGCACGAAATCAGCCCCAGCATTTT. This gives the protein CASLSGARNQPQHF. The chain joins TRBV6-1 to TRBJ1-5, with D maybe TRBD1 (5 bases). V gave up 8 bases and J gave up 4 bases, with 15 bases separating them. Germline CDR1 MNHNS, CDR2 SASEGT. The CDR3 length is 14 residues.

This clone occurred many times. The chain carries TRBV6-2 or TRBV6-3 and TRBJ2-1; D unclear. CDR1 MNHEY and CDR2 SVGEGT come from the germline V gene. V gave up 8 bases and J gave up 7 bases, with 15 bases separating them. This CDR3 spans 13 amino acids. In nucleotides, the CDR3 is TGTGCCAGCGGTCCTGTAGAACCGAATGAGCAGTTCTTC. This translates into CASGPVEPNEQFF.

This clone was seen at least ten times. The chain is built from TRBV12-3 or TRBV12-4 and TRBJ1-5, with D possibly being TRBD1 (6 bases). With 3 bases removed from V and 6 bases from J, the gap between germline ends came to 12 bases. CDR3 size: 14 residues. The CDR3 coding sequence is TGTGCCAGCAGTTTGAGGGGGTTGCGTCAGCCCCAGCATTTT. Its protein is CASSLRGLRQPQHF.

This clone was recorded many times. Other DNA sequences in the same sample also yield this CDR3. The CDR3 coding sequence is TGTGCCAGTTCTGACAGGGACGGAACTGAAGCTTTCTTT. This sequence encodes CASSDRDGTEAFF. This chain uses TRBV19 with TRBJ1-1, with TRBD1 identical over 7 bases. The CDR3 loop spans 13 amino acids. Germline CDR1 LNHDA, CDR2 SQIVND (reference sequence). V was pared by 8 bases and J by 5 bases, with 8 bases of the junction left unmatched.

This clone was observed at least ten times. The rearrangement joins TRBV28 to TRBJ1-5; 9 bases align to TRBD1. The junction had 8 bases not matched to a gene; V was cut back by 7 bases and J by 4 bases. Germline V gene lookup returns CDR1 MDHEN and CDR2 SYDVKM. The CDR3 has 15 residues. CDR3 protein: CASNTGGAWNQPQHF. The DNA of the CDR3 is TGTGCCAGCAATACAGGGGGCGCGTGGAATCAGCCCCAGCATTTT.

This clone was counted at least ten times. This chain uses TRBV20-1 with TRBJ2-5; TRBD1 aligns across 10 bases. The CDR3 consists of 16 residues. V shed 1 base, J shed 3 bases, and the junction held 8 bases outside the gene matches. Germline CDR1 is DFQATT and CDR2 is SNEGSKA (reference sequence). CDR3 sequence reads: CSARVPRDRGKETQYF. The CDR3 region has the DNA TGCAGTGCTAGAGTGCCAAGGGACAGGGGTAAAGAGACCCAGTACTTC.

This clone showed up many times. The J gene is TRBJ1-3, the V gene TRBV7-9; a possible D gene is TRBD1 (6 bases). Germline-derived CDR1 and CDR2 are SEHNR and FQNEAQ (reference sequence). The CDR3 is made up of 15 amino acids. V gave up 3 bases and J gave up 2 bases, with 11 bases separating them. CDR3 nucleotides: TGTGCCAGCAGCTTTCGGGGGGGCACTGGAAACACCATATATTTT. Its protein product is CASSFRGGTGNTIYF.

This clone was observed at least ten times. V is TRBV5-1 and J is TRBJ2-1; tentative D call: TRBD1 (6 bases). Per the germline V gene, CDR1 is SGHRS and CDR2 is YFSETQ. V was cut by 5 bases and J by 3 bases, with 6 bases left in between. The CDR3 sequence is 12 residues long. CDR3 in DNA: TGCGCCAGCAGAGGGGGCTACAATGAGCAGTTCTTC. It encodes CASRGGYNEQFF.

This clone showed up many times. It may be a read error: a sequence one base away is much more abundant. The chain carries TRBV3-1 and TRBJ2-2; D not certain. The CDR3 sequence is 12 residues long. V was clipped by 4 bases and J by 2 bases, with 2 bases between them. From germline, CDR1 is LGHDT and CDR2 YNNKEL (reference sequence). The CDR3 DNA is TGTGCCAGCAGCCGTAACACCGGGGAGCTGTTTTTT. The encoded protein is CASSRNTGELFF.

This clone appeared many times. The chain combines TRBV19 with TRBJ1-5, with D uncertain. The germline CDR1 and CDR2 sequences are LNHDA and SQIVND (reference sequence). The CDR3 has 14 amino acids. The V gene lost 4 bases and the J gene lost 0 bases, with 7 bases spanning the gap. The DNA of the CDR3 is TGTGCCAGTAGTAAGCAGAATAGCAATCAGCCCCAGCATTTT. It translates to CASSKQNSNQPQHF.

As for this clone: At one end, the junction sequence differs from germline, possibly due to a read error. CDR3 protein: CASSVGGMGASGANVLTF. The CDR3 DNA reads as TGTGCCAGCAGTGTAGGGGGGATGGGGGCCTCTGGGGCCAACGTCCTGACTTTC. This chain joins TRBV9 and TRBJ2-6; either TRBD1 or TRBD2 may fit D (6 bases each). The CDR3 length is 18 residues. CDR1 SGDLS and CDR2 YYNGEE come from the germline V gene.

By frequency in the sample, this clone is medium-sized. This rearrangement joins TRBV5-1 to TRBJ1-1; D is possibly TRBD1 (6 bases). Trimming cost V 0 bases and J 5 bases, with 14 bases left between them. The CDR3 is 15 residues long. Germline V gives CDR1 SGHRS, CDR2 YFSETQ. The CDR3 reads CASSLVSGGQTEAFF. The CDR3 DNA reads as TGCGCCAGCAGCTTGGTCTCGGGGGGCCAGACTGAAGCTTTCTTT.

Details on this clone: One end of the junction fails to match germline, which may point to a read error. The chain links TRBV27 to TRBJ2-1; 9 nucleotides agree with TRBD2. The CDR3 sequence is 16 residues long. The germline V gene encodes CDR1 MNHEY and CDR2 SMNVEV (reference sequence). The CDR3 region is CASSPRTSVRNNEQFF. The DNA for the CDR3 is TGCGCCAGCAGTCCGCGGACTAGCGTGAGGAACAATGAGCAGTTCTTC.

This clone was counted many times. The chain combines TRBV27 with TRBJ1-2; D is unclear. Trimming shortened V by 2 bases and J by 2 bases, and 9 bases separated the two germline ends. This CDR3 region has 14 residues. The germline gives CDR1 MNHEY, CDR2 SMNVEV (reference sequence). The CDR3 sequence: CASSLDPQNYGYTF. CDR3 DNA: TGTGCCAGCAGTTTAGACCCCCAAAACTATGGCTACACCTTC.

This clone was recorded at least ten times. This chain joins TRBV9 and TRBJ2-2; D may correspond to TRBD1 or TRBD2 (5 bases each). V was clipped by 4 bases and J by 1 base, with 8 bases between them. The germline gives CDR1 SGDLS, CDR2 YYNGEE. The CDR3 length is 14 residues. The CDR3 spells CASSPRGNTGELFF. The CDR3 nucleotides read TGTGCCAGCAGCCCGAGGGGGAACACCGGGGAGCTGTTTTTT.

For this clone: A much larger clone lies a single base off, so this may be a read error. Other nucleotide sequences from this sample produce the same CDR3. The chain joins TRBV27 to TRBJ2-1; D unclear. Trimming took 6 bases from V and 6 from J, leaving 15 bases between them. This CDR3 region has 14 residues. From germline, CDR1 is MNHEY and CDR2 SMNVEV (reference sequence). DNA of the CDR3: TGTGCCAGCAGCGTCCGTGACGGATTCAATGAGCAGTTCTTC. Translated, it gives CASSVRDGFNEQFF.

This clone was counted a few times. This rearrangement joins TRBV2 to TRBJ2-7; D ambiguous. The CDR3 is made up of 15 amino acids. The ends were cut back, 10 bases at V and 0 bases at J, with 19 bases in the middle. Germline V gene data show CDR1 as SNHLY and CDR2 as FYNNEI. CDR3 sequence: CAITLRVALSYEQYF. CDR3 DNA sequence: TGTGCCATCACCCTCCGGGTGGCACTCTCCTACGAGCAGTACTTC.

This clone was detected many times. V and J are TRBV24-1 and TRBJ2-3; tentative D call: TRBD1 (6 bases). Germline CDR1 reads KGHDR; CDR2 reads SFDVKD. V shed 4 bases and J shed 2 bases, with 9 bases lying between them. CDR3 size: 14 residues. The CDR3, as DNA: TGTGCCACCAGTGAGAACAGGGACACAGATACGCAGTATTTT. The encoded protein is CATSENRDTDTQYF.

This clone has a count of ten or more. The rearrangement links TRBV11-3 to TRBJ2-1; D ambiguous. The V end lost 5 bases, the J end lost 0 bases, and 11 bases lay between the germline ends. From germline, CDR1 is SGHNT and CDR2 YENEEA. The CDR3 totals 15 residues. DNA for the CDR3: TGTGCCAGCAGCAAAGACGTAAGCTCCTACAATGAGCAGTTCTTC. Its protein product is CASSKDVSSYNEQFF.

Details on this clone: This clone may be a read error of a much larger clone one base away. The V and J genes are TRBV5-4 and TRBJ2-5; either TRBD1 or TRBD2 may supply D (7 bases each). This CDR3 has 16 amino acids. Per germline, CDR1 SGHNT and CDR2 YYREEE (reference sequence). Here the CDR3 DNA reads TGTGCCGGCAGCGGGGACGGGACAGAGGGACGAGAGACCCAGTACTTC. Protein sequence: CAGSGDGTEGRETQYF.

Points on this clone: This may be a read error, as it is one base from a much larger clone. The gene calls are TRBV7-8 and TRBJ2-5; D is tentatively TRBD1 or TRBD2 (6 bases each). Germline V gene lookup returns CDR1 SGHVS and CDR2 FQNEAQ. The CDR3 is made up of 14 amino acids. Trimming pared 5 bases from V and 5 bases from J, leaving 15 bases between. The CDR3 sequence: CASSPGAAGETQYF. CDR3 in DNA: TGTGCCAGCAGCCCGGGGGCGGCGGGGGAGACCCAGTACTTC. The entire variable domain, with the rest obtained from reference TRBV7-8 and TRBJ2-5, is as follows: GAGVSQSPRYKVAKRGQDVALRCDPISGHVSLFWYQQALGQGPEFLTYFQNEAQLDKSGLPSDRFFAERPEGSVSTLKIQRTQQEDSAVYLCASSPGAAGETQYFGPGTRLLVL.

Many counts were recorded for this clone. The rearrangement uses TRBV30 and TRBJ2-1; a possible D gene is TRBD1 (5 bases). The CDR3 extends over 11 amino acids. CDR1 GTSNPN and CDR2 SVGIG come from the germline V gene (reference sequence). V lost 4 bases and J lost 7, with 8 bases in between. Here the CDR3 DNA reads TGTGCCTGGACCAACAGGAATGAGCAGTTCTTC. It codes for CAWTNRNEQFF.

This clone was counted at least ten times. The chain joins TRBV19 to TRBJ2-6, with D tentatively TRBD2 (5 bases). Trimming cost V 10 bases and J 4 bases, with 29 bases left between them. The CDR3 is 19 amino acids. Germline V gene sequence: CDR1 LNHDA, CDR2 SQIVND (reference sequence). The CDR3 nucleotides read TGTGCCACCGCAGCAGAGGAGAGGGTTAATCCGTCCGGGGCCAACGTCCTGACTTTC. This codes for CATAAEERVNPSGANVLTF.